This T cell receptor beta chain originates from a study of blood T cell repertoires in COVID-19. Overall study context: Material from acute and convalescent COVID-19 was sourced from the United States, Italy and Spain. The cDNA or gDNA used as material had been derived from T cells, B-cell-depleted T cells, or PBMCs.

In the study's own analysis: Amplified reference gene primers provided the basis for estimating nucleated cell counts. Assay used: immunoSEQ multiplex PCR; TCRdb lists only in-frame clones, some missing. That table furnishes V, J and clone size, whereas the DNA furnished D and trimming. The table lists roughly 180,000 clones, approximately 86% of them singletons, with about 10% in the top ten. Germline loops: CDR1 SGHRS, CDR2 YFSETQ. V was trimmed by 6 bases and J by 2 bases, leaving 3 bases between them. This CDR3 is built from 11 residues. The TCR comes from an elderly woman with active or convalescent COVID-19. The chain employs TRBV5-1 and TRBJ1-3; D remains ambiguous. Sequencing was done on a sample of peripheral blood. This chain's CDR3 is CASTAGNTIYF. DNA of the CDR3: TGCGCCAGCACGGCTGGAAACACCATATATTTT.